These T cell receptor beta chains were read from a single sample in a study of cytomegalovirus exposure and HLA in healthy donors. Produced via immunoSEQ multiplex PCR; TCRdb's table is partial and in-frame only. Here the sample spans 35,000 to 50,000 clones, about 60% being singletons. Sequencing was carried out using PBMCs. These receptors all come from a man between 60 and 75 years old in good health and CMV-seropositive. Both conserved end residues are part of each CDR3. A D gene is named only where the DNA matches it firmly. Only part of the rows carry a size: once, few, many, or a class if the clone is expanded.

>TRBD1|.|TRBV6-1|TRBJ2-5
TGTGCCAGCAGGCGGACAGGGCCCGCGACCCAGTACTTC
CASRRTGPATQYF
>.|.|TRBV14|TRBJ2-6
TGTGCCAGCAGCCAAGCCGGGGCTGGGGCCAACGTCCTGACTTTC
CASSQAGAGANVLTF
>.|.|TRBV14|TRBJ2-1
TGTGCCAGCAGCCACCCAGGGGCCCCCTACAATGAGCAGTTCTTC
CASSHPGAPYNEQFF
>.|.|TRBV5-1|TRBJ2-7
TGCGCCAGCTCCCCCGGTGGGAGGGACACCTACGAGCAGTACTTC
CASSPGGRDTYEQYF
>.|.|TRBV2|TRBJ2-3
TGTGCCAGCAGTGAACCGACAGCCTATGGCACAGATACGCAGTATTTT
CASSEPTAYGTDTQYF
>TRBD2|.|TRBV6-5|TRBJ2-7
TGTGCCAGCAGTTACTCGGGACTAGCGGGGCTCGAGCAGTACTTC
CASSYSGLAGLEQYF
>.|.|TRBV19|TRBJ2-6
TGTGCCAGTAGTCCGGGACACTCTGGGGCCAACGTCCTGACTTTC
CASSPGHSGANVLTF
>.|few|TRBV19|TRBJ2-1
TGTGCCAGTAGTATGCGTGGCGGCGAGCAGTTCTTC
CASSMRGGEQFF
>TRBD2|.|TRBV19|TRBJ2-1
TGTGCCAGTAGTACTCCGGGACTACACTACAATGAGCAGTTCTTC
CASSTPGLHYNEQFF
>.|few|TRBV6-1|TRBJ1-4
TGTGCCAGCAGTGACTGGCAGGAAAAACTGTTTTTT
CASSDWQEKLFF
>.|.|TRBV5-6|TRBJ1-6
TGTGCCAGCAGCGTCCGGGATTGGGATTCACCCCTCCACTTT
CASSVRDWDSPLHF
>TRBD1|.|TRBV28|TRBJ1-1
TGTGCCAGCAGCTCCGGGACAGGGGTCAAGAACACTGAAGCTTTCTTT
CASSSGTGVKNTEAFF
>TRBD1|few|TRBV6-1|TRBJ1-1
TGTGCCAGCAGTGAATATGGACAGGGGAACACTGAAGCTTTCTTT
CASSEYGQGNTEAFF
>TRBD2|.|TRBV19|TRBJ2-3
TGTGCCAGTAGTATGGGGCTGGCTAGCGGAAGCACAGATACGCAGTATTTT
CASSMGLASGSTDTQYF
>TRBD1|.|TRBV7-6|TRBJ2-1
TGTGCCAGCAGCTTACGCATAAGGGGGCGAATATTATCCTACAATGAGCAGTTCTTC
CASSLRIRGRILSYNEQFF
>.|.|TRBV7-9|TRBJ2-7
TGTGCCAGCAGCTTAGATGAGCAGGGCTACGAGCAGTACTTC
CASSLDEQGYEQYF
>.|few|TRBV4-3|TRBJ2-5
TGCGCCAGCAGCCTTTCATACCTTGACAGGCCGGGGGAGACCCAGTACTTC
CASSLSYLDRPGETQYF
>.|.|TRBV11-1|TRBJ2-7
TGTGCCAGCAGCGGTGACAGAACCTACGAGCAGTACTTC
CASSGDRTYEQYF
>.|.|TRBV7-2|TRBJ2-1
TGTGCCAGCAGCGCGTCGAGGGCAGGGAGGCAGCAGTTCTTC
CASSASRAGRQQFF
>.|.|TRBV19|TRBJ1-2
TGTGCCAGTAGTGGTCGCGGGTTAAGCGGCTACACCTTC
CASSGRGLSGYTF
>.|once|TRBV10-1|TRBJ2-3
TGCGCCAGCGGGACATTTTCCTCAGATACGCAGTATTTT
CASGTFSSDTQYF
>TRBD2|few|TRBV11-3|TRBJ2-1
TGTGCCAGCAGTTCACTGTCGGGCAGCGGGGGAAATGAGCAGTTCTTC
CASSSLSGSGGNEQFF
>TRBD2|.|TRBV4-1|TRBJ2-3
TGCGCCAGCAGCCAAGATCGAGGGACTAGAGGGGCAGATACGCAGTATTTT
CASSQDRGTRGADTQYF
>.|.|TRBV30|TRBJ2-3
TGTGCCTGGAGTGTACGGGTGGCCACGCAGTATTTT
CAWSVRVATQYF
>.|.|TRBV19|TRBJ1-5
TGTGCCAGTAGTGCTATAGGACAGAGCAATCAGCCCCAGCATTTT
CASSAIGQSNQPQHF
>TRBD1|.|TRBV19|TRBJ2-7
TGTGCCAGTAGTATACAGGGACAGGCCTACGAGCAGTACTTC
CASSIQGQAYEQYF
>TRBD1|.|TRBV18|TRBJ2-3
TGTGCCAGCTCCTCAACCGGGACAGGGTCCACAGATACGCAGTATTTT
CASSSTGTGSTDTQYF
>.|.|TRBV5-6|TRBJ1-4
TGTGCCAGCAGCTTGAGGGGCAGGGTCTCTGAAAAACTGTTTTTT
CASSLRGRVSEKLFF
>.|once|TRBV19|TRBJ2-1
TGTGCCAGTAATGACGAGACTAGTGAGCAGTTCTTC
CASNDETSEQFF
>.|.|TRBV28|TRBJ1-1
TGTGCCAGCAAGACCTTAGAGGACACTGAAGCTTTCTTT
CASKTLEDTEAFF
>TRBD2|few|TRBV7-2|TRBJ2-3
TGTGCCAGCAGCTCAGTAGCGGGGACATCAGATACGCAGTATTTT
CASSSVAGTSDTQYF
>TRBD2|.|TRBV30|TRBJ2-3
TGTGCCTGGAGCCCACTAGCGGGAGCTACAGATACGCAGTATTTT
CAWSPLAGATDTQYF
>.|.|TRBV2|TRBJ2-5
TGTGCCACCCGACCCCCTGACAACCAAGAGACCCAGTACTTC
CATRPPDNQETQYF
>.|.|TRBV5-4|TRBJ2-2
TGTGCCAGCAGTCTTCCCGGGACTCAGAACACCGGGGAGCTGTTTTTT
CASSLPGTQNTGELFF
>TRBD2|.|TRBV14|TRBJ2-5
TGTGCCAGCAGCCGGGGCTGGAGACTAGCGGCTACCCAAGAGACCCAGTACTTC
CASSRGWRLAATQETQYF
>.|.|TRBV10-3|TRBJ2-3
TGTGCCATCAGCAGTCAGGGGCTCACAGATACGCAGTATTTT
CAISSQGLTDTQYF
>TRBD2|few|TRBV7-9|TRBJ2-3
TGTGCCAGCAGCTTACTGACTAGCGGATACACAGATACGCAGTATTTT
CASSLLTSGYTDTQYF
>.|few|TRBV7-2|TRBJ1-1
TGTGCCAGCAGCCAAAAAACAGGGCGTATGAACACTGAAGCTTTCTTT
CASSQKTGRMNTEAFF
>.|.|TRBV9|TRBJ1-1
TGTGCCAGCAGCGTAGGTAGGGAGACGACTGAAGCTTTCTTT
CASSVGRETTEAFF
>TRBD2|.|TRBV6-5|TRBJ2-7
TGTGCCAGCAGAAAAGCGGGAGGCACCTACGAGCAGTACTTC
CASRKAGGTYEQYF
>TRBD1|.|TRBV6-5|TRBJ2-3
TGTGCCAGCAGCCGGGACAGGGACACAGATACGCAGTATTTT
CASSRDRDTDTQYF
>TRBD1|few|TRBV28|TRBJ1-2
TGTGCCAGCAGTTCCGGGACAGGGGCCTTCGGGGACTATGGCTACACCTTC
CASSSGTGAFGDYGYTF
>TRBD1|few|TRBV7-2|TRBJ2-7
TGTGCCAGCAGCTCGACAGGGGGGTCCTACGAGCAGTACTTC
CASSSTGGSYEQYF
>TRBD2|.|TRBV19|TRBJ2-5
TGTGCCAGTAGTCTCGGACTAGCGGACCAAGAGACCCAGTACTTC
CASSLGLADQETQYF
>TRBD2|.|TRBV7-6|TRBJ2-7
TGTGCCAGCAGCTTAGGAACGGGACTAGAACTCTACGAGCAGTACTTC
CASSLGTGLELYEQYF
>TRBD1|few|TRBV11-2|TRBJ2-3
TGTGCCAGCAGCTCCCTCCGGGTGGGGACAGGGAGCTATACGCAGTATTTT
CASSSLRVGTGSYTQYF
>.|once|TRBV29-1|TRBJ1-2
TGCAGCGTTGGGGAGGGGGGCGGCTACACCTTC
CSVGEGGGYTF
>.|.|TRBV5-4|TRBJ2-2
TGTGCCAGCAGCTTGATTTCAGGCATCCCCGGGGAGCTGTTTTTT
CASSLISGIPGELFF
>.|.|TRBV13|TRBJ2-4
TGTGCCAGCAGCTTAGCGGGAGCCCTAAACATTCAGTACTTC
CASSLAGALNIQYF
>.|.|TRBV18|TRBJ1-4
TGTGCCAGCTCACCCCTTGCAACTAATGAAAAACTGTTTTTT
CASSPLATNEKLFF
>.|few|TRBV2|TRBJ2-3
TGTGCCAGCAGTGAGCTAGACGGGACAGATACGCAGTATTTT
CASSELDGTDTQYF